The 17 T cell receptor beta chains below all came from one sample that was sequenced in a study of response to subunit inactivated influenza vaccine. TCRdb re-analysed the RT-PCR reads in MiXCR, keeping a single row per CDR3 protein. Of a few hundred thousand distinct CDR3 sequences in the sample, roughly 15% were seen once. Material: PBMCs from blood, obtained 11 to 12 days after vaccination. Receptors were obtained from a man aged 50-60 years who received an inactivated influenza vaccine.

This clonotype was seen a few times. CDR3 sequence reads: CSASGTSSYNEQFF. The DNA of the CDR3 is TGCAGTGCTAGTGGTACTAGCTCCTACAATGAGCAGTTCTTC. This chain links TRBV20-1 with TRBJ2-1, with D perhaps matching TRBD2 (5 bases). The CDR3 is 14 residues long. V lost 3 bases and J 0 bases, leaving 9 bases between the germline ends. Germline V gene data show CDR1 as DFQATT and CDR2 as SNEGSKA (reference sequence).

The chain carries TRBV4-3 and TRBJ2-7; D is perhaps TRBD2 (5 bases). The germline V gene has CDR1 LGHNA and CDR2 YSLEER. V lost 0 bases to trimming and J lost 2 bases, with 11 bases between them. The CDR3 spans 15 residues. The DNA of the CDR3 is TGCGCCAGCAGCCAAGAAGGAGGCTCCACCTACGAGCAGTACTTC. It yields the protein CASSQEGGSTYEQYF.

This clonotype was found a few times. The V and J genes are TRBV4-3 and TRBJ2-1, with TRBD1 as a possible D gene (5 bases). Looked up from germline, CDR1 is LGHNA and CDR2 is YSLEER. Trimming left V 1 base short and J 10 bases short, with 29 bases between. CDR3 size: 19 residues. In DNA, the CDR3 is TGCGCCAGCAGCCAAGGTCCCTTCCACTATGAGACAGCGATAGGGGAGCAGTTCTTC. Translation gives CASSQGPFHYETAIGEQFF.

This chain uses TRBV6-1 with TRBJ1-2; D is unclear. The CDR3 spans 14 residues. In germline, CDR1 is MNHNS, CDR2 SASEGT. Trimming took 6 bases from V and 6 from J, leaving 17 bases between them. The CDR3 nucleotides are TGTGCCAGCAGCCACCGGGAGATCGGAAATGGCTACACCTTC. Its protein is CASSHREIGNGYTF.

The chain uses TRBV4-2 and TRBJ2-7; the D gene could be TRBD1 or TRBD2 (6 bases each). V was trimmed by 0 bases and J by 0 bases, leaving 15 bases between them. This CDR3 has 17 residues. Germline CDR1 and CDR2: LGHNA and YNFKEQ. This CDR3 is CASSQDPWGASSYEQYF. DNA of the CDR3: TGTGCCAGCAGCCAAGATCCGTGGGGGGCTTCCTCCTACGAGCAGTACTTC.

The CDR3 bases are TGTGCCAGCAGCAGAGCGGGAGGAAGCAACAATGAGCAGTTCTTC. Translated: CASSRAGGSNNEQFF. The genes are TRBV25-1 and TRBJ2-1; 9 bases line up with TRBD2. CDR1 MGHDK and CDR2 SYGVNS come from the germline V gene. The J segment lost 5 bases and the V segment lost 6 bases, leaving 8 bases of the junction unmatched. This CDR3 contains 15 residues.

This clonotype was detected only a few times. The rearrangement joins TRBV10-3 to TRBJ2-1; D remains unclear. Germline V gene sequence: CDR1 ENHRY, CDR2 SYGVKD. V was trimmed by 5 bases and J by 7 bases, leaving 12 bases between them. This CDR3 has 13 amino acids. CDR3 amino acids: CAISLSLRNEQFF. CDR3 nucleotide sequence: TGTGCCATCAGTCTAAGCCTGCGGAATGAGCAGTTCTTC.

The chain has TRBV2 and TRBJ2-1, with 7 bases fitting TRBD1. This CDR3 contains 11 residues. J gave up 12 bases and V 4 bases, and 3 bases lay outside the gene matches. Per germline, CDR1 SNHLY and CDR2 FYNNEI. The CDR3 DNA sequence: TGTGCCAGCAGTGTTCGACAGGGGCAGTTCTTC. It codes for CASSVRQGQFF.

The V gene is TRBV2, the J gene TRBJ2-3; the D gene is possibly TRBD2 (6 bases). CDR1 SNHLY and CDR2 FYNNEI come from the germline V gene. Trimming removed 7 bases from V and 0 bases from J, with 14 bases in between. The CDR3 totals 15 residues. CDR3 sequence (DNA): TGTGCCAGCACCGAAGAAGGGACTAGCACAGATACGCAGTATTTT. This gives the protein CASTEEGTSTDTQYF. Full variable domain (remainder filled in from reference TRBV2 and TRBJ2-3): EPEVTQTPSHQVTQMGQEVILRCVPISNHLYFYWYRQILGQKVEFLVSFYNNEISEKSEIFDDQFSVERPDGSNFTLKIRSTKLEDSAMYFCASTEEGTSTDTQYFGPGTRLTVL.

The rearrangement joins TRBV18 to TRBJ2-1; D is possibly TRBD2 (6 bases). Germline V gene sequence: CDR1 KGHSH, CDR2 LQKENI. The V and J ends lost 2 bases and 15 bases respectively, with 11 bases between them. This CDR3 has 11 amino acids. Written as DNA, the CDR3 is TGTGCCAGCTCACCATTACGGGGGAGGTTCTTC. This codes for CASSPLRGRFF.

This rearrangement joins TRBV4-3 to TRBJ1-3; tentative D call: TRBD1 (5 bases). V lost 0 bases and J 3 bases, leaving 9 bases between the germline ends. The germline V gene has CDR1 LGHNA and CDR2 YSLEER. The CDR3 is 15 residues long. CDR3 nucleotide sequence: TGCGCCAGCAGCCAAGATCAGGGCATTGGAAACACCATATATTTT. It specifies CASSQDQGIGNTIYF.

This clonotype has more than one count but fewer than ten. The chain recombines TRBV5-6 with TRBJ1-2; D call uncertain. Germline lookup yields CDR1 SGHDT and CDR2 YYEEEE. The CDR3 covers 11 residues. The V and J ends lost 2 bases and 9 bases respectively, with 8 bases between them. DNA of the CDR3: TGTGCCAGCAGCTTTGGCCCCAGCTACACCTTC. The encoded protein is CASSFGPSYTF.

This clonotype has only a few counts. J is TRBJ2-3 and V is TRBV5-1; the match to TRBD2 covers 10 bases. The V gene end was trimmed by 0 bases and the J gene end by 5 bases; junction bases not matched to a gene: 3. Germline loops: CDR1 SGHRS, CDR2 YFSETQ. CDR3 length equals 15 residues. Here the CDR3 reads CASSLGAGGQDTQYF. The CDR3 DNA reads TGCGCCAGCAGCTTGGGAGCGGGGGGGCAAGATACGCAGTATTTT.

The chain is built from TRBV6-1 and TRBJ2-2; D remains ambiguous. CDR3 length: 14 amino acids. Germline values: CDR1 MNHNS, CDR2 SASEGT. Trimming pared 6 bases from V and 5 bases from J, leaving 13 bases between. In DNA, the CDR3 is TGTGCCAGCAGGGTTGTGACTCGTACCGGGGAGCTGTTTTTT. Amino acid sequence: CASRVVTRTGELFF.

Comments on this clonotype: A read error may explain this, as a much larger clone is one base away. V usage is TRBV7-2 and J usage is TRBJ2-1; weak D call: TRBD2 (5 bases). The germline V gene has CDR1 SGHTA and CDR2 FQGNSA. V was pared by 2 bases and J by 5 bases, with 7 bases between. The CDR3 is 13 amino acids. CDR3 residues: CASSLNGDNEQFF. CDR3 bases: TGTGCCAGCAGCTTAAACGGGGACAATGAGCAGTTCTTC.

The chain carries TRBV5-1 and TRBJ2-7; D may be TRBD1 (5 bases). Germline values: CDR1 SGHRS, CDR2 YFSETQ. Deletions cut 5 bases from V and 3 bases from J, with 15 bases between. The CDR3 spans 14 residues. As DNA, the CDR3 is TGCGCCAGCAGTTTCCCAGGGTCTGTCTACGAGCAGTACTTC. Amino acids: CASSFPGSVYEQYF. The complete variable domain, with remaining parts taken from reference TRBV5-1 and TRBJ2-7, reads KAGVTQTPRYLIKTRGQQVTLSCSPISGHRSVSWYQQTPGQGLQFLFEYFSETQRNKGNFPGRFSGRQFSNSRSEMNVSTLELGDSALYLCASSFPGSVYEQYFGPGTRLTVT.

V and J are TRBV12-3 or TRBV12-4 and TRBJ2-7, with 11 bases lining up with TRBD2. V shed 4 bases and J 4 bases; nucleotides not matched to a gene: 6. The CDR3 loop spans 15 amino acids. The CDR3 is CASSYKLAGGYEQYF. CDR3 in DNA: TGTGCCAGCAGTTACAAGCTAGCGGGGGGTTACGAGCAGTACTTC.